Following are 11 T cell receptor beta chains from one sample sequenced in a study of T-cell memory formation after mild COVID-19. MiXCR was run by TCRdb on the 5' RACE reads, yielding one entry per CDR3 protein. The sample yields 150,000 to 200,000 distinct CDR3 sequences, 10% to 15% seen once. Sequences were obtained from PBMCs or a T cell subset sorted from them (not recorded which). These receptors were taken from a young man who had mild COVID-19 (a few samples of this study predate the infection). Cell type and time point are not known.

This clonotype was found a few times. The rearrangement links TRBV10-3 to TRBJ2-2, with 10 bases aligning to TRBD1. This CDR3 is built from 15 residues. The trim removed 4 bases at V and 6 bases at J, leaving 5 bases unmatched. The germline V gene encodes CDR1 ENHRY and CDR2 SYGVKD. CDR3 in DNA: TGTGCCATCAGTGTGGGGACAGGGGTCCCCGGGGAGCTGTTTTTT. Protein product: CAISVGTGVPGELFF.

V is TRBV19 and J is TRBJ2-2, with a tentative D call TRBD2 (6 bases). The CDR3 is 15 amino acids. Germline CDR1 is LNHDA and CDR2 is SQIVND (reference sequence). V dropped 6 bases and J dropped 3 bases, with 14 bases sitting between them. Written as DNA, the CDR3 is TGTGCCAGTAGAGGAGGAGCGGGTGACACCGGGGAGCTGTTTTTT. Translation: CASRGGAGDTGELFF.

V is TRBV25-1 and J is TRBJ1-6, with 8 bases lining up with TRBD1. CDR3 length: 13 residues. Germline CDR1 reads MGHDK; CDR2 reads SYGVNS. V lost 8 bases, J lost 8 bases, and 5 bases stayed unmatched. CDR3 sequence reads: CASRGQGDSPLHF. Written as DNA, the CDR3 is TGTGCCAGCCGCGGACAGGGAGATTCACCCCTCCACTTT.

This clonotype was observed a few times. This sequence joins TRBV12-3 or TRBV12-4 and TRBJ1-1, with a possible D match to TRBD1 (5 bases). V shed 6 bases and J shed 7 bases, with 15 bases lying between them. The CDR3 loop spans 13 amino acids. DNA for the CDR3: TGTGCCAGCAGCCGTGACAGCAAATTTGAAGCTTTCTTT. This encodes CASSRDSKFEAFF.

This clonotype was detected only a few times. This sequence joins TRBV27 and TRBJ2-3; possible D gene TRBD1, 5 bases. This CDR3 region has 16 residues. Germline V gene sequence: CDR1 MNHEY, CDR2 SMNVEV (reference sequence). V lost 6 bases and J lost 2, with 18 bases in between. The CDR3 DNA is TGTGCCAGCAGCCAACAGGCGCTACTTTCCACAGATACGCAGTATTTT. It translates to CASSQQALLSTDTQYF.

This clonotype occurred a few times. This chain connects TRBV30 to TRBJ1-1; D not certain. V lost 4 bases and J 4 bases, leaving 10 bases between the germline ends. The CDR3 extends over 12 amino acids. The V gene's germline CDR1 is GTSNPN and CDR2 SVGIG (reference sequence). CDR3 nucleotide sequence: TGTGCCTGGATCGGAGCTGGCACTGAAGCTTTCTTT. Translation: CAWIGAGTEAFF.

This clonotype showed up just a few times. This chain joins TRBV7-6 and TRBJ1-1; D ambiguous. V was pared by 2 bases and J by 1 base, with 8 bases between. This CDR3 comprises 14 residues. In germline, CDR1 is SGHVS, CDR2 FNYEAQ. This chain's CDR3 is CASSLLDGNTEAFF. The CDR3 nucleotides are TGTGCCAGCAGCTTATTGGACGGGAACACTGAAGCTTTCTTT.

The CDR3 bases are TGTGCCAGCTCACCAGATCCAGATGGCGAGCAGTACGTC. Its translation: CASSPDPDGEQYV. V and J are TRBV18 and TRBJ2-7, with unresolved D. The CDR3 runs 13 residues. CDR1 is KGHSH and CDR2 is LQKENI in the germline V gene. V dropped 2 bases and J dropped 6 bases, with 11 bases sitting between them.

The rearrangement links TRBV21-1 to TRBJ2-7; TRBD2 was called by the table and not checked on the DNA. TRBV21-1 is flagged as a pseudogene. The CDR3 spans 19 residues. The CDR3, as DNA: TGTGCCAGCAGCAAAGAAGTGGGTGGGCCCCCGGTGCCACGGATCGAGCAGTACGTC. This gives the protein CASSKEVGGPPVPRIEQYV.

This clonotype has just a few counts. The chain is built from TRBV27 and TRBJ1-5, with 8 bases identical to TRBD1. The CDR3 is 14 amino acids. The J segment lost 6 bases and the V segment lost 3 bases, leaving 4 bases of the junction unmatched. The germline V gene encodes CDR1 MNHEY and CDR2 SMNVEV (reference sequence). The CDR3 DNA is TGTGCCAGCAGTTTGGACAGGGAAGGTCAGCCCCAGCATTTT. Translating it yields CASSLDREGQPQHF.

This clonotype was seen many times. The CDR3 DNA reads as TGTGCCAGCAGCTTGAGGGGAACAGAAAAACTGTTTTTT. The encoded protein is CASSLRGTEKLFF. V usage is TRBV5-6 and J usage is TRBJ1-4; perhaps TRBD1 as D (5 bases). With 1 base removed from V and 8 bases from J, the gap between germline ends came to 9 bases. Germline CDR1 is SGHDT and CDR2 is YYEEEE. This CDR3 is built from 13 residues.